What follows are 23 T cell receptor beta chains derived from one specimen sequenced in a study of OX40 agonist ivuxolimab in advanced cancers. Measured with immunoSEQ multiplex PCR; TCRdb has only the in-frame clones, and not every one. In the table there are 77,000 or so clones, about 80% of which are singletons. Sequences were derived from CD4+ or CD8+ T cells sorted from blood, sampled in a trial of the OX40 agonist ivuxolimab. The source is an adult with an advanced solid tumor such as melanoma, head and neck, liver or kidney cancer.

A word on this clone: Sequence at one end of the junction differs from germline and may be a read error. This chain connects TRBV7-8 to TRBJ2-7, with 9 bases matching TRBD1. Germline lookup yields CDR1 SGHVS and CDR2 FQNEAQ. This CDR3 comprises 15 residues. Written as DNA, the CDR3 is TGTGCCAGCAGCTTAACCGACAGGGGGGGTTACGGGCAGTACTTC. Protein: CASSLTDRGGYGQYF.

J is TRBJ1-2 and V is TRBV7-6; D is ambiguous. Between the trimmed V and J ends, which lost 4 bases and 8 bases, there was a span of 14 bases. CDR3 length: 13 residues. Germline V lookup: CDR1 SGHVS, CDR2 FNYEAQ. The CDR3 bases are TGTGCCAGCAGCTCACCTGGGCTGGGAGGCTACACCTTC. Protein: CASSSPGLGGYTF.

This clone has a single count. This sequence joins TRBV18 and TRBJ1-1, with 7 nucleotides matching TRBD1. With V trimmed by 3 bases and J by 6 bases, 13 bases remained unmatched. The CDR3 totals 16 residues. CDR1 is KGHSH, CDR2 LQKENI, per germline. CDR3: CASSPEEGALGAEAFF. The CDR3 coding sequence is TGTGCCAGCTCACCGGAGGAGGGGGCCCTTGGGGCTGAAGCTTTCTTT.

The genes are TRBV10-3 and TRBJ1-2; 8 bases map to TRBD1. V was pared by 6 bases and J by 8 bases, with 11 bases of the junction left unmatched. CDR3 length equals 14 residues. Germline lookup yields CDR1 ENHRY and CDR2 SYGVKD. The CDR3 reads CAISDPGQGRGYTF. The CDR3 DNA sequence: TGTGCCATCAGCGACCCAGGACAGGGAAGGGGCTACACCTTC.

The chain is built from TRBV2 and TRBJ2-3, with a possible D match to TRBD1 (5 bases). CDR1 and CDR2 (germline): SNHLY, FYNNEI. The length of the CDR3 is 14 residues. The germline V and J ends were trimmed by 6 bases and 0 bases, with 10 bases remaining between them. CDR3 coding DNA: TGTGCCAGCAGAACCCGACAGAGCACAGATACGCAGTATTTT. As protein: CASRTRQSTDTQYF.

This rearrangement joins TRBV7-8 to TRBJ1-3; D possibly corresponds to TRBD1 (5 bases). The ends were cut back, 5 bases at V and 2 bases at J, with 13 bases in the middle. The V gene's germline CDR1 is SGHVS and CDR2 FQNEAQ. This CDR3 region has 15 residues. CDR3 amino acids: CASSPTGFAGNTIYF. CDR3 sequence (DNA): TGTGCCAGCAGCCCAACAGGATTCGCTGGAAACACCATATATTTT.

Remarks on this clone: No conserved phenylalanine or tryptophan ends this CDR3, so it is likely a read error. The DNA is left out, because the CDR3 cannot be placed on it with certainty; the CDR3 is given as TCRdb lists it. CDR3 amino acids: CASSQQGLGAWIRV. This chain uses TRBV23-1 with TRBJ1-1; the D call of TRBD1 is as the table states it, not checked on the DNA. TRBV23-1 is recorded as an ORF, its role being uncertain. The CDR3 spans 14 amino acids, including both terminal residues.

As for this clone: Within the sample, other DNA sequences also encode this same CDR3. The chain recombines TRBV5-1 with TRBJ2-3; D gene unclear. The CDR3 has 15 residues. V dropped 0 bases and J dropped 0 bases, with 8 bases sitting between them. Germline loops: CDR1 SGHRS, CDR2 YFSETQ. This CDR3 is CASSLGTPSTDTQYF. The CDR3 bases are TGCGCCAGCAGCTTGGGGACCCCTAGCACAGATACGCAGTATTTT.

The gene calls are TRBV5-6 and TRBJ1-3, with a weak D call TRBD1 (6 bases). Germline loops: CDR1 SGHDT, CDR2 YYEEEE. Trimming left V 3 bases short and J 1 base short, with 14 bases between. This CDR3 has 16 residues. This chain's CDR3 is CASSSIKTGSGNTIYF. The CDR3 DNA is TGTGCCAGCAGCTCTATAAAAACAGGGTCTGGAAACACCATATATTTT.

V usage is TRBV19 and J usage is TRBJ2-2; D tentatively reads TRBD1 or TRBD2 (5 bases each). The CDR3 contains 13 residues. Deletions cut 10 bases from V and 4 bases from J, with 13 bases between. The germline V gene has CDR1 LNHDA and CDR2 SQIVND (reference sequence). CDR3: CATVGRITGELFF. CDR3 bases: TGTGCCACCGTGGGACGGATCACCGGGGAGCTGTTTTTT.

The chain links TRBV5-4 to TRBJ2-2; 9 bases are a match to TRBD1. Trimming at V came to 3 bases and at J to 3 bases, leaving 0 bases not matched to a gene. In germline, CDR1 is SGHNT, CDR2 YYREEE (reference sequence). The CDR3 runs to 14 residues. The CDR3 bases are TGTGCCAGCAGCTGGGACAGGGACACCGGGGAGCTGTTTTTT. Amino acid sequence: CASSWDRDTGELFF.

The rearrangement uses TRBV20-1 and TRBJ2-4, with D unresolved. Trimming removed 3 bases from V and 8 bases from J, with 8 bases in between. Germline values: CDR1 DFQATT, CDR2 SNEGSKA (reference sequence). The CDR3 has 11 amino acids. This CDR3 reads CSARVLDIQYF. CDR3 in DNA: TGCAGTGCTAGGGTTCTGGACATTCAGTACTTC.

The CDR3 bases are TGCAGCGCCCGAGCTAGCGGAGTTGGCCGCGCGCTCGAGCAGTACTTC. Protein product: CSARASGVGRALEQYF. The chain is built from TRBV29-1 and TRBJ2-7; 7 nucleotides match TRBD2. With V trimmed by 7 bases and J by 6 bases, 21 bases remained unmatched. Germline-derived CDR1 and CDR2 are SQVTM and ANQGSEA. The length of the CDR3 is 16 residues.

The gene calls are TRBV30 and TRBJ2-4; 10 bases line up with TRBD2. Germline V gene lookup returns CDR1 GTSNPN and CDR2 SVGIG (reference sequence). This CDR3 has 18 amino acids. After removal of 2 bases from V and 4 bases from J, the junction contained 14 bases not matched to a gene. In DNA form, the CDR3 reads TGTGCCTGGAGTCGGGCTAGCGGGGGCCAGCCTAAAAAAAACATTCAGTACTTC. Protein: CAWSRASGGQPKKNIQYF.

This chain uses TRBV19 with TRBJ2-3, with a weak D call TRBD2 (5 bases). Germline V gene data show CDR1 as LNHDA and CDR2 as SQIVND (reference sequence). The CDR3 runs to 15 residues. V was trimmed by 4 bases and J by 0 bases, leaving 11 bases between them. CDR3 nucleotides: TGTGCCAGTAGTAAAACTAGGTCTAGCACAGATACGCAGTATTTT. This sequence encodes CASSKTRSSTDTQYF. Looking up the rest from reference TRBV19 and TRBJ2-3 gives the full variable domain: DGGITQSPKYLFRKEGQNVTLSCEQNLNHDAMYWYRQDPGQGLRLIYYSQIVNDFQKGDIAEGYSVSREKKESFPLTVTSAQKNPTAFYLCASSKTRSSTDTQYFGPGTRLTVL.

The chain employs TRBV7-2 and TRBJ2-7, with 7 bases fitting TRBD1. The J call may be faulty, since TRBJ2-1 better matches the DNA end. Germline CDR1 and CDR2: SGHTA and FQGNSA. The CDR3 spans 14 residues. CDR3: CASTRDRSYNEQFF. In nucleotides, the CDR3 is TGTGCCAGCACCCGGGACAGATCCTACAATGAGCAGTTCTTC.

The rearrangement links TRBV30 to TRBJ1-5; D ambiguous. The V gene's germline CDR1 is GTSNPN and CDR2 SVGIG (reference sequence). V dropped 1 base and J dropped 7 bases, with 11 bases sitting between them. The CDR3 has 13 amino acids. DNA of the CDR3: TGTGCCTGGAGTGGAGACATTAAACAGCCCCAGCATTTT. Its translation is CAWSGDIKQPQHF. Combining the CDR3 with reference TRBV30 and TRBJ1-5 gives the whole variable domain SQTIHQWPATLVQPVGSPLSLECTVEGTSNPNLYWYRQAAGRGLQLLFYSVGIGQISSEVPQNLSASRPQDRQFILSSKKLLLSDSGFYLCAWSGDIKQPQHFGDGTRLSIL.

V usage is TRBV5-6 and J usage is TRBJ1-5, with D tentatively TRBD1 (6 bases). V lost 4 bases to trimming and J lost 5 bases, with 16 bases between them. CDR1 SGHDT and CDR2 YYEEEE come from the germline V gene. The CDR3 runs 15 residues. CDR3 in DNA: TGTGCCAGCAGCGCAGTTCACAGGGAGGATCAGCCCCAGCATTTT. Encoded protein: CASSAVHREDQPQHF.

The rearrangement links TRBV6-5 to TRBJ2-2, with D possibly matching TRBD1 (5 bases). This CDR3 region has 13 residues. Germline V gene sequence: CDR1 MNHEY, CDR2 SVGAGI. Trimming removed 6 bases from V and 5 bases from J, with 10 bases in between. The CDR3 nucleotides read TGTGCCAGCAGCCGACAGCAAACCGGGGAGCTGTTTTTT. Its protein is CASSRQQTGELFF.

This clone has a handful of counts. The CDR3 coding sequence is TGTGCCAGCAGTTCCCTGACAGGGGTGTCGTTTAACTATGGCTACACCTTC. Its protein is CASSSLTGVSFNYGYTF. V gene TRBV27 combines with J gene TRBJ1-2, with 8 bases aligning to TRBD1. Trimming at V came to 4 bases and at J to 1 base, leaving 11 bases not matched to a gene. CDR3 length: 17 residues. CDR1 MNHEY and CDR2 SMNVEV come from the germline V gene (reference sequence).

The J gene is TRBJ2-7, the V gene TRBV7-2, with TRBD2 matching over 8 bases. This CDR3 region has 13 residues. From germline, CDR1 is SGHTA and CDR2 FQGNSA. J lost 4 bases, V lost 5 bases, and 4 bases had no gene match. CDR3: CASSTGLGYEQYF. The CDR3 coding sequence is TGTGCCAGCAGCACGGGACTAGGGTACGAGCAGTACTTC.

V gene TRBV28 combines with J gene TRBJ1-2; D possibly corresponds to TRBD1 (5 bases). The CDR3 consists of 13 residues. V was clipped by 8 bases and J by 1 base, with 11 bases between them. From germline, CDR1 is MDHEN and CDR2 SYDVKM. The CDR3 reads CASLQTVNYGYTF. CDR3 DNA sequence: TGTGCCAGCCTCCAGACAGTTAACTATGGCTACACCTTC.

This chain links TRBV7-2 with TRBJ2-1; tentatively, D is TRBD1 (6 bases). CDR1 is SGHTA, CDR2 FQGNSA, per germline. The CDR3 contains 12 residues. Trimming pared 5 bases from V and 14 bases from J, leaving 16 bases between. CDR3 nucleotide sequence: TGTGCCAGCAGCCGGGACCAGGGGTCAGAGTTCTTC. Translating gives CASSRDQGSEFF.